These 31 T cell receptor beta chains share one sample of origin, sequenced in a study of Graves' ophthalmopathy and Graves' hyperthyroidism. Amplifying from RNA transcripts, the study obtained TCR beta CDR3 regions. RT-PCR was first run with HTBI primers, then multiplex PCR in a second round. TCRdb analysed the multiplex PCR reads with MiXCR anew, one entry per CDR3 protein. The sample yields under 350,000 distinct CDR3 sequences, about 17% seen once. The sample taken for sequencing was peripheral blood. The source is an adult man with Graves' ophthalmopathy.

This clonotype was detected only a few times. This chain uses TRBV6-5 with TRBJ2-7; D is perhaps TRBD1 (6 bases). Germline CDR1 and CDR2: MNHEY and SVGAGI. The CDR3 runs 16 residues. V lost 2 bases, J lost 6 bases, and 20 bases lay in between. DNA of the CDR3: TGTGCCAGCAGTTACACCGCCGGGGACACCTCTGGCGAGCAGTACTTC. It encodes CASSYTAGDTSGEQYF.

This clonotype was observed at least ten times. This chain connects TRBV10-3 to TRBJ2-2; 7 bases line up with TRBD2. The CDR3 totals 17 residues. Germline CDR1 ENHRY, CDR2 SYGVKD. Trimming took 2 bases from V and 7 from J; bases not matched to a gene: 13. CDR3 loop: CAISENDSGRSVGELFF. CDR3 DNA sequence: TGTGCCATCAGTGAGAACGACTCCGGGAGGTCGGTCGGGGAGCTGTTTTTT.

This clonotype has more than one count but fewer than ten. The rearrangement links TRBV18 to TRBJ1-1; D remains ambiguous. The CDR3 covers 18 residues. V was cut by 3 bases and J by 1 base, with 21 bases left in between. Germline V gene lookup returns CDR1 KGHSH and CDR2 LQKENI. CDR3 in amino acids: CASSPDTIDFFGNTEAFF. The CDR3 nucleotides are TGTGCCAGCTCACCTGACACTATCGATTTTTTCGGGAACACTGAAGCTTTCTTT.

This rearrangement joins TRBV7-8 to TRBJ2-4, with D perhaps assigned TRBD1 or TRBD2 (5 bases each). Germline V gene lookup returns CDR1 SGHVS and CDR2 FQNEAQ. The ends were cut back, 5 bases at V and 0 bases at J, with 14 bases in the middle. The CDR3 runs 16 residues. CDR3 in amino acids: CASSPIRGGAKNIQYF. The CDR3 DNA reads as TGTGCCAGCAGCCCCATCCGTGGGGGAGCCAAAAACATTCAGTACTTC.

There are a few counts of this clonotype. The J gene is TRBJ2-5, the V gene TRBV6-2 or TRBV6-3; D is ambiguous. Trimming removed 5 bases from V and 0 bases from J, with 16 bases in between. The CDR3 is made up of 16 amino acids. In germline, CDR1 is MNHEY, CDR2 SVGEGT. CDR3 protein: CASSQDLNRYQETQYF. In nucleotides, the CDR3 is TGTGCCAGCAGTCAGGACCTGAACCGGTACCAAGAGACCCAGTACTTC.

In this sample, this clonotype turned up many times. CDR3 amino acids: CASSRDSLANQPQHF. CDR3 nucleotide sequence: TGTGCCAGCAGTCGGGACAGCCTGGCCAATCAGCCCCAGCATTTT. The chain links TRBV6-1 to TRBJ1-5; TRBD1 matches 7 bases. The germline V gene has CDR1 MNHNS and CDR2 SASEGT. The CDR3 has 15 amino acids. Trimming at V came to 5 bases and at J to 3 bases, leaving 7 bases not matched to a gene.

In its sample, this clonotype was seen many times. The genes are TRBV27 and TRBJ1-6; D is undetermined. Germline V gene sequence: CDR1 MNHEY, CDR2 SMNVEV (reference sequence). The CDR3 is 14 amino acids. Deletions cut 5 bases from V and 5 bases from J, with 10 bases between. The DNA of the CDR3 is TGTGCCAGCAGTCCACAGCTTCATAATTCACCCCTCCACTTT. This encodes CASSPQLHNSPLHF.

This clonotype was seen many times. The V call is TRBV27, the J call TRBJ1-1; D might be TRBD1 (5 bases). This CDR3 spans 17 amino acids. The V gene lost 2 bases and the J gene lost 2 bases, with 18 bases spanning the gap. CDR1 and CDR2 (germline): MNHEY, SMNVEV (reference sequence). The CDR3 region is CASSLTRDPTGNTEAFF. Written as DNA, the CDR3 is TGTGCCAGCAGTTTAACCAGGGACCCGACCGGAAACACTGAAGCTTTCTTT.

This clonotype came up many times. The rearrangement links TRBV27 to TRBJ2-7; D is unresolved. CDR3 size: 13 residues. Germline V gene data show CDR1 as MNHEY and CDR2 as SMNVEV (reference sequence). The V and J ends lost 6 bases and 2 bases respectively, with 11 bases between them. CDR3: CASSLGPTYEQYF. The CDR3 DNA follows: TGTGCCAGCAGCTTAGGGCCAACCTACGAGCAGTACTTC.

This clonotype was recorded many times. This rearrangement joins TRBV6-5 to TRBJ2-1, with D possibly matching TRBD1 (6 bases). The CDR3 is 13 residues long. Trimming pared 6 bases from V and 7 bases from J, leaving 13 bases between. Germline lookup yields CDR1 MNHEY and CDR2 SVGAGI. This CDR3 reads CASRTGSGNEQFF. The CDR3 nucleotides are TGTGCCAGCAGGACAGGATCTGGGAATGAGCAGTTCTTC.

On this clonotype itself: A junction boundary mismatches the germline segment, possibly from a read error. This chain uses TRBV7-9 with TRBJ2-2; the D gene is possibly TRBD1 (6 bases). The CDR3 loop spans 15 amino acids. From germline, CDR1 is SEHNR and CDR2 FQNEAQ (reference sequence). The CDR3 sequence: CGSSTGTTNTGELFF. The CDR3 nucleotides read TGTGGCAGCAGCACCGGGACAACGAACACCGGGGAGCTGTTTTTT.

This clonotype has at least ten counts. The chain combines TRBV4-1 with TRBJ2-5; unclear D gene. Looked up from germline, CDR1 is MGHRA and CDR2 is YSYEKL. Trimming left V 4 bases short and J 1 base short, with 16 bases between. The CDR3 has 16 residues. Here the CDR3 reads CASSPQVGRLQETQYF. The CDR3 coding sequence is TGCGCCAGCAGCCCCCAGGTAGGGCGGCTCCAAGAGACCCAGTACTTC.

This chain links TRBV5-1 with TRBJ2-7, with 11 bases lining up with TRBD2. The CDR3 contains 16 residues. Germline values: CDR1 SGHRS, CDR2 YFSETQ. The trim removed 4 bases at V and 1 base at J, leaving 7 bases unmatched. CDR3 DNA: TGCGCCAGCAGCCTTACTAGCGGGAGTTGGTCCTACGAGCAGTACTTC. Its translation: CASSLTSGSWSYEQYF.

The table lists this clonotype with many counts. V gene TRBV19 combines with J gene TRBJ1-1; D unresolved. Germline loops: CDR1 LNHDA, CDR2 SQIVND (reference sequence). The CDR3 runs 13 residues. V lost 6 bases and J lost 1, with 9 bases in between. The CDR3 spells CASSQLGNTEAFF. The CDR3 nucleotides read TGTGCCAGTAGCCAGCTAGGGAACACTGAAGCTTTCTTT.

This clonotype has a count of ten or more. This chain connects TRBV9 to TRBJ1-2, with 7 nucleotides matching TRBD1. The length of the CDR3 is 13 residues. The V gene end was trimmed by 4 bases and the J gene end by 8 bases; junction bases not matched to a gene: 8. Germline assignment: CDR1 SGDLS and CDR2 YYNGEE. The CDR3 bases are TGTGCCAGCAGCATCGGACAGGCGAGAGGCTACACCTTC. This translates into CASSIGQARGYTF.

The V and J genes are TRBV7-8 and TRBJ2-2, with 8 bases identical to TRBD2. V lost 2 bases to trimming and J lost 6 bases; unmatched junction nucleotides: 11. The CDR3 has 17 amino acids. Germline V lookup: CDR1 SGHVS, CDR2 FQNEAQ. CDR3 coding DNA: TGTGCCAGCAGCTTAATCGTGGGACCGGGAGGGTCCGGGGAGCTGTTTTTT. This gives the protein CASSLIVGPGGSGELFF.

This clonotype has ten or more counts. CDR3 region: CASSALGTGQGIGYTF. The CDR3 DNA follows: TGTGCCAGCAGTGCCCTGGGGACGGGACAGGGAATTGGCTACACCTTC. This chain links TRBV6-1 with TRBJ1-2; the match to TRBD1 covers 9 bases. This CDR3 region has 16 residues. The germline V gene has CDR1 MNHNS and CDR2 SASEGT. With 4 bases clipped from V and 7 bases from J, the junction kept 13 bases outside the gene matches.

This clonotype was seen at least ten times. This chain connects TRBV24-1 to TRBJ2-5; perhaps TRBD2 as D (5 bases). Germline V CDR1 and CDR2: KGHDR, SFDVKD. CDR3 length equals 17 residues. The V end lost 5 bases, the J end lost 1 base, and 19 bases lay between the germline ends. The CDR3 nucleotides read TGTGCCACCAGTGGCCTACCGCTTCGGGCGGGCCAAGAGACCCAGTACTTC. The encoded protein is CATSGLPLRAGQETQYF.

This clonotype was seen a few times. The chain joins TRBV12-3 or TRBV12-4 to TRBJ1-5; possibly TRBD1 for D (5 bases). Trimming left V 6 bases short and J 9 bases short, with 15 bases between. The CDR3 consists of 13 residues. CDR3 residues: CASRGGVEGPQHF. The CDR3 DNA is TGTGCCAGCAGGGGAGGGGTTGAAGGGCCCCAGCATTTT.

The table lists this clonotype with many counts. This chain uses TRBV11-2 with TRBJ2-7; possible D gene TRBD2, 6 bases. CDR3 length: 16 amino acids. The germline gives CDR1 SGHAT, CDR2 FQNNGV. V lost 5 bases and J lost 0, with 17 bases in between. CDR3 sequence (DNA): TGTGCCAGCAGCATAAGCCGGGACTTCCTCTCCTACGAGCAGTACTTC. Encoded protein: CASSISRDFLSYEQYF.

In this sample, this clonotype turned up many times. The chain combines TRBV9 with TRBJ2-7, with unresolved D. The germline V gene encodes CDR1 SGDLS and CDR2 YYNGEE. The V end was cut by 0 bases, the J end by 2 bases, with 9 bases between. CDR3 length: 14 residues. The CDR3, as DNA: TGTGCCAGCAGCGTAGCTGAGCCTCCCTACGAGCAGTACTTC. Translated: CASSVAEPPYEQYF.

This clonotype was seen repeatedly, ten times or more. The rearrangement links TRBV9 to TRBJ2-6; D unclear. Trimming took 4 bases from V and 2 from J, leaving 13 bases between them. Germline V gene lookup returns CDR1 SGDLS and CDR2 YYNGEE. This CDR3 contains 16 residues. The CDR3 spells CASSRLQIPGANVLTF. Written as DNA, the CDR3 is TGTGCCAGCAGCCGACTGCAAATCCCTGGGGCCAACGTCCTGACTTTC.

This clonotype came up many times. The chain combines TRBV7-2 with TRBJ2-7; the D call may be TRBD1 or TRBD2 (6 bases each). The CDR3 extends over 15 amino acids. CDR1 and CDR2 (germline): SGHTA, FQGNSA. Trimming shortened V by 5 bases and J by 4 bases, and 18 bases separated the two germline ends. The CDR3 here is CASSKNGGGPYEQYF. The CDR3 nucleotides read TGTGCCAGCAGCAAGAACGGAGGGGGACCGTACGAGCAGTACTTC.

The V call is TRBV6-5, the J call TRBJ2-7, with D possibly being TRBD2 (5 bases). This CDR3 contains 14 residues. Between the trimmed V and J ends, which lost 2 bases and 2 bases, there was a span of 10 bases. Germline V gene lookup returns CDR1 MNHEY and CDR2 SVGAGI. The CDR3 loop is CASSYNGDPYEQYF. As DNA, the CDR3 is TGTGCCAGCAGTTACAACGGGGATCCCTACGAGCAGTACTTC.

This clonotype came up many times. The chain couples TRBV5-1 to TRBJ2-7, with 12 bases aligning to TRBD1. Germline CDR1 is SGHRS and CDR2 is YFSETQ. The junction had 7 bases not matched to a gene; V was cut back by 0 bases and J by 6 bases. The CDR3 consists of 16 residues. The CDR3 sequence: CASSLAVGTGGGEQYF. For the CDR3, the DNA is TGCGCCAGCAGCTTGGCTGTCGGGACAGGGGGCGGCGAGCAGTACTTC. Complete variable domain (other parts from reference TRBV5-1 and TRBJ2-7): KAGVTQTPRYLIKTRGQQVTLSCSPISGHRSVSWYQQTPGQGLQFLFEYFSETQRNKGNFPGRFSGRQFSNSRSEMNVSTLELGDSALYLCASSLAVGTGGGEQYFGPGTRLTVT.

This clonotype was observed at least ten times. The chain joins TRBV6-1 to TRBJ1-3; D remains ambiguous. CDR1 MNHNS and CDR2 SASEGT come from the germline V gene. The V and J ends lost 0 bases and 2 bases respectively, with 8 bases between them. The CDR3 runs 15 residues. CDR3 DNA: TGTGCCAGCAGTGAAGCGGGCATCGCTGGAAACACCATATATTTT. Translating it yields CASSEAGIAGNTIYF.

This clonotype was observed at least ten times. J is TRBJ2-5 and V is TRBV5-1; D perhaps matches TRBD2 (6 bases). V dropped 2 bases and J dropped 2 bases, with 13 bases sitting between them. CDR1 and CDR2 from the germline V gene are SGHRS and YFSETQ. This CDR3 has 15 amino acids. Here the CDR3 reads CASSFERVPQETQYF. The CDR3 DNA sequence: TGCGCCAGCAGCTTCGAGCGGGTCCCACAAGAGACCCAGTACTTC.

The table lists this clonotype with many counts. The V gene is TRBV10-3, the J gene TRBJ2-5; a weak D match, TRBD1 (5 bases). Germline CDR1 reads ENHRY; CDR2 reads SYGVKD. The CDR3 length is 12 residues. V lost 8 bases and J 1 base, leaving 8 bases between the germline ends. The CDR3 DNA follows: TGTGCCATCGGACAACTCCAAGAGACCCAGTACTTC. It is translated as CAIGQLQETQYF.

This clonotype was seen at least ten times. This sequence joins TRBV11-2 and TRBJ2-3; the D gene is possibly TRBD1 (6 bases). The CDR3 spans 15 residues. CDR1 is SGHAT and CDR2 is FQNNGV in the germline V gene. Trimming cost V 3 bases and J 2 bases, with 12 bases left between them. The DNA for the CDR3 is TGTGCCAGCAGCTTCAGGGGTCGGATCACAGATACGCAGTATTTT. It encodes CASSFRGRITDTQYF.

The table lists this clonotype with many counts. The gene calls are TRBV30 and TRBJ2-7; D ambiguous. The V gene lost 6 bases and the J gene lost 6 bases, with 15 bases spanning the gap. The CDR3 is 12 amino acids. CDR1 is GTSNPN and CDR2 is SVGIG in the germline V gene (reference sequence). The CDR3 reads CACRIPPFEQYF. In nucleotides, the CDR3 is TGTGCCTGTAGGATCCCCCCTTTCGAGCAGTACTTC. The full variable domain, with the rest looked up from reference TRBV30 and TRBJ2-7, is SQTIHQWPATLVQPVGSPLSLECTVEGTSNPNLYWYRQAAGRGLQLLFYSVGIGQISSEVPQNLSASRPQDRQFILSSKKLLLSDSGFYLCACRIPPFEQYFGPGTRLTVT.

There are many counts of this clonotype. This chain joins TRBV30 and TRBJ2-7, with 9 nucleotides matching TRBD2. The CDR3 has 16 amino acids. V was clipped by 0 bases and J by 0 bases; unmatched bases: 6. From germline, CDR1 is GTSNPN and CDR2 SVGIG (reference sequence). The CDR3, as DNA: TGTGCCTGGAGTGTACTATCTAGCGGGGTCTCCTACGAGCAGTACTTC. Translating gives CAWSVLSSGVSYEQYF.